One sample yielded the 6 T cell receptor beta chains listed below, sequenced in a study of blood T cell repertoires in COVID-19. Method: immunoSEQ multiplex PCR; TCRdb's copy keeps in-frame clones and lacks some. The sample records some 140,000 clones, roughly 80% being singletons. The sequenced material came from PBMCs or T cells enriched from blood (not recorded which). These receptors all stem from a man aged 40-49 years with acute COVID-19.

The V call is TRBV25-1, the J call TRBJ1-1, with 10 positions matching TRBD1. The CDR3 has 14 residues. The trim removed 9 bases at V and 1 base at J, leaving 5 bases unmatched. Germline CDR1 and CDR2: MGHDK and SYGVNS. The CDR3 sequence is CARGQGWGNTEAFF. CDR3 coding DNA: TGTGCCAGGGGACAGGGGTGGGGGAACACTGAAGCTTTCTTT. Looking up the rest from reference TRBV25-1 and TRBJ1-1 gives the full variable domain: EADIYQTPRYLVIGTGKKITLECSQTMGHDKMYWYQQDPGMELHLIHYSYGVNSTEKGDLSSESTVSRIRTEHFPLTLESARPSHTSQYLCARGQGWGNTEAFFGQGTRLTVV.

V gene TRBV28 combines with J gene TRBJ1-3, with D possibly TRBD1 on 5 matching bases. V gave up 7 bases and J gave up 8 bases, with 15 bases separating them. This CDR3 is built from 13 residues. Germline CDR1 reads MDHEN; CDR2 reads SYDVKM. This CDR3 is CASIPGGEYTIYF. DNA of the CDR3: TGTGCCAGCATCCCCGGGGGTGAATACACCATATATTTT.

The chain recombines TRBV6-5 with TRBJ1-2; 7 positions agree with TRBD1. This CDR3 spans 13 amino acids. Germline V lookup: CDR1 MNHEY, CDR2 SVGAGI. J gave up 5 bases and V 5 bases, and 5 bases lay outside the gene matches. CDR3: CASSITGEYGYTF. The CDR3 DNA reads as TGTGCCAGCAGTATAACAGGGGAGTATGGCTACACCTTC.

The gene calls are TRBV7-9 and TRBJ2-1; D is possibly TRBD2 (6 bases). The CDR3 length is 17 residues. The V end was cut by 3 bases, the J end by 7 bases, with 22 bases between. Germline V lookup: CDR1 SEHNR, CDR2 FQNEAQ (reference sequence). The CDR3 bases are TGTGCCAGCAGCTTTGGACCGAGGCTAGCGAGTATAAATGAGCAGTTCTTC. Protein sequence: CASSFGPRLASINEQFF.

V is TRBV21-1 and J is TRBJ1-5. TRBV21-1 is deemed a pseudogene. The CDR3 sequence is 17 residues long. DNA for the CDR3: TGTGCCAGCAGCAAAGTTCCGGGTTTTACACGCAATCAGCCCCAGCATTTT. It translates to CASSKVPGFTRNQPQHF.

This clone was seen a few times. The genes are TRBV10-2 and TRBJ2-2, with 9 bases fitting TRBD2. The CDR3 consists of 16 residues. Germline CDR1 WSHSY, CDR2 SAAADI. The trim removed 5 bases at V and 6 bases at J, leaving 10 bases unmatched. CDR3 sequence reads: CASSWGGLAGSGELFF. CDR3 sequence (DNA): TGCGCCAGCAGTTGGGGGGGACTAGCAGGATCCGGGGAGCTGTTTTTT.